The 3 T cell receptor beta chains below all came from one sample that was sequenced in a study of blood T cell repertoires in COVID-19. Clones were read by immunoSEQ multiplex PCR, and TCRdb kept only the in-frame ones, dropping some. The data hold 150,000 to 200,000 clones, with around 87% observed a single time. Sequenced: peripheral blood. The receptors come from a woman aged 18-29 years who had recovered from COVID-19.

The J gene is TRBJ2-7, the V gene TRBV6-2 or TRBV6-3; 8 bases map to TRBD1. This CDR3 region has 16 residues. Germline CDR1 and CDR2: MNHEY and SVGEGT. J lost 4 bases, V lost 4 bases, and 12 bases had no gene match. The CDR3 nucleotides are TGTGCCAGCAGTTTTCATAACCGGGACAGGACTTACGAGCAGTACTTC. Encoded protein: CASSFHNRDRTYEQYF.

This clone appeared a few times. This sequence joins TRBV7-9 and TRBJ2-5; TRBD2 is a possible D gene (6 bases). Per germline, CDR1 SEHNR and CDR2 FQNEAQ (reference sequence). CDR3 size: 15 residues. Trimming cost V 5 bases and J 5 bases, with 18 bases left between them. CDR3 coding DNA: TGTGCCAGCAGCGCTGCCCGGGACTTCAGCGAGACCCAGTACTTC. Translated: CASSAARDFSETQYF.

V usage is TRBV9 and J usage is TRBJ2-1; 8 bases align to TRBD2. Germline V gene sequence: CDR1 SGDLS, CDR2 YYNGEE. The CDR3 has 15 residues. V was clipped by 0 bases and J by 6 bases; unmatched bases: 5. The chain's CDR3 is CASSVDGGRPNEQFF. The CDR3 coding sequence is TGTGCCAGCAGCGTAGACGGCGGGAGGCCCAATGAGCAGTTCTTC. The variable domain in full, with the rest retrieved from reference TRBV9 and TRBJ2-1, is DSGVTQTPKHLITATGQRVTLRCSPRSGDLSVYWYQQSLDQGLQFLIQYYNGEERAKGNILERFSAQQFPDLHSELNLSSLELGDSALYFCASSVDGGRPNEQFFGPGTRLTVL.